These 4 T cell receptor beta chains were sequenced from one sample in a study of blood T cell repertoires in COVID-19. Using immunoSEQ multiplex PCR, the repertoire was profiled, and TCRdb retains in-frame clones only, with some absent. The data show about 220,000 clones, 88% seen once. Sequenced sample: PBMCs or T cells enriched from blood (not recorded which). These receptors all stem from a young woman who had recovered from COVID-19.

The table lists this clone with a few counts. J is TRBJ1-1 and V is TRBV4-1; no clear D gene. The CDR3 is made up of 13 amino acids. V was clipped by 4 bases and J by 1 base, with 7 bases between them. The germline CDR1 and CDR2 sequences are MGHRA and YSYEKL. The CDR3 loop is CASSPTQNTEAFF. CDR3 bases: TGCGCCAGCAGCCCCACTCAGAACACTGAAGCTTTCTTT.

The V call is TRBV4-3, the J call TRBJ2-2; D possibly corresponds to TRBD1 (5 bases). Trimming removed 0 bases from V and 7 bases from J, with 12 bases in between. The germline CDR1 and CDR2 sequences are LGHNA and YSLEER. This CDR3 comprises 15 residues. The CDR3 is CASSQDRGLHGELFF. The DNA of the CDR3 is TGCGCCAGCAGCCAAGATAGGGGTTTACACGGGGAGCTGTTTTTT.

The chain carries TRBV3-1 (or the pseudogene TRBV3-2) and TRBJ2-1, with 12 positions matching TRBD2. There are 15 residues in the CDR3. Germline V lookup: CDR1 LGHDT, CDR2 YNNKEL (reference sequence). V lost 5 bases and J lost 8; bases outside the gene matches: 7. CDR3 nucleotides: TGTGCCAGCAGCATGACTAGCGGGGGCGGGGATGAGCAGTTCTTC. Amino acid sequence: CASSMTSGGGDEQFF.

In the case of this clone: Other DNA sequences within the sample encode an identical CDR3. The chain couples TRBV4-3 to TRBJ1-2; D might be TRBD1 (5 bases). The length of the CDR3 is 12 residues. Germline V gives CDR1 LGHNA, CDR2 YSLEER. Trimming removed 4 bases from V and 4 bases from J, with 7 bases in between. CDR3 sequence reads: CASSPGGYGYTF. For the CDR3, the DNA is TGCGCCAGCAGCCCGGGGGGCTATGGCTACACCTTC.